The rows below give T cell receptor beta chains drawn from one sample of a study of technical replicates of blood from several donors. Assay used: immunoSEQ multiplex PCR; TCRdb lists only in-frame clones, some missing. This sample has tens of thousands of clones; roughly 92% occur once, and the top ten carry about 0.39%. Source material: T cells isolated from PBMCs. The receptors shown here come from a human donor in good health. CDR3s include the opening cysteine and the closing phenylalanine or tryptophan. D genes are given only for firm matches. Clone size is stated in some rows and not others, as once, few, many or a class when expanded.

CASSLSRGQSSYEQYF,TGTGCCAGCAGTTTATCTAGGGGACAAAGCTCCTACGAGCAGTACTTC,.,.,TRBV27,TRBJ2-7
CASSTHRDNEQFF,TGTGCCAGCAGCACCCACAGGGACAATGAGCAGTTCTTC,.,once,TRBV21-1,TRBJ2-1
CASSQTGVSANTGELFF,TGTGCCAGCTCCCAAACAGGGGTGAGCGCGAACACCGGGGAGCTGTTTTTT,TRBD1,.,TRBV18,TRBJ2-2
CASSERDRDEKLFF,TGTGCCAGCAGTGAACGGGACAGGGATGAAAAACTGTTTTTT,TRBD1,.,TRBV6-1,TRBJ1-4
CATSSGTSGFYGYTF,TGTGCCACCAGCAGCGGCACCTCAGGGTTCTATGGCTACACCTTC,.,.,TRBV15,TRBJ1-2
CAWSRTGGELFF,TGTGCCTGGAGTAGGACGGGGGGGGAGCTGTTTTTT,.,.,TRBV30,TRBJ2-2
CASSYLTGSQPEAFF,TGTGCCAGCAGTTACTTGACAGGGAGTCAACCTGAAGCTTTCTTT,TRBD1,.,TRBV6-6,TRBJ1-1
CASSMGVSRVLTF,TGTGCCAGTAGTATGGGAGTCTCAAGGGTCCTGACTTTC,.,.,TRBV19,TRBJ2-6
CAIRDRGALSAGYTF,TGTGCCATCAGGGACAGGGGGGCCCTATCGGCTGGCTACACCTTC,TRBD1,.,TRBV10-3,TRBJ1-2
CASSLFIMDRRRETQYF,TGTGCCAGCAGCTTGTTCATCATGGACAGACGAAGGGAGACCCAGTACTTC,.,.,TRBV5-6,TRBJ2-5
CASSSGTSYEQYF,TGCGCCAGCAGTAGCGGAACCTCCTACGAGCAGTACTTC,.,.,TRBV5-1,TRBJ2-7
CASSQDTGPYGYTF,TGCGCCAGCAGCCAAGATACAGGACCCTATGGCTACACCTTC,.,.,TRBV4-1,TRBJ1-2
CASSLGGSGGLKNTEAFF,TGCGCCAGCAGCTTGGGTGGGTCAGGGGGGTTGAAGAACACTGAAGCTTTCTTT,TRBD1,.,TRBV5-1,TRBJ1-1
CASSRETGTGADTQYF,TGTGCCAGCAGCAGAGAGACCGGGACAGGGGCAGATACGCAGTATTTT,TRBD1,.,TRBV7-2,TRBJ2-3
CALLDKSYNEQFF,TGTGCCCTGCTGGACAAGTCCTACAATGAGCAGTTCTTC,.,.,TRBV10-3,TRBJ2-1
CASSPGIEQFF,TGTGCCAGCAGCCCAGGGATTGAGCAGTTCTTC,.,.,TRBV9,TRBJ2-1
CASRIQGGTEAFF,TGTGCCAGCAGAATACAGGGGGGGACTGAAGCTTTCTTT,TRBD1,.,TRBV2,TRBJ1-1
CASSSEALNYGYTF,TGTGCCAGCAGCTCTGAGGCACTGAACTATGGCTACACCTTC,.,.,TRBV7-8,TRBJ1-2
CASSPTVTGNTIYF,TGTGCCAGCTCACCGACAGTGACTGGAAACACCATATATTTT,.,.,TRBV18,TRBJ1-3
CASSIQGGLAGYEQFF,TGTGCCAGTAGTATACAAGGTGGACTAGCGGGATATGAGCAGTTCTTC,TRBD2,.,TRBV19,TRBJ2-1
CASSSMGSNTEAFF,TGTGCCAGCAGTTCTATGGGCTCGAACACTGAAGCTTTCTTT,.,.,TRBV6-5,TRBJ1-1
CSVDTGTLNTGELFF,TGCAGCGTAGATACCGGGACACTTAACACCGGGGAGCTGTTTTTT,.,once,TRBV29-1,TRBJ2-2
CASRPGLQETQYF,TGTGCCAGCCGGCCGGGACTCCAAGAGACCCAGTACTTC,.,.,TRBV6-6,TRBJ2-5
CASRGQRNTEAFF,TGTGCCAGCAGGGGACAGAGGAACACTGAAGCTTTCTTT,TRBD1,.,TRBV6-5,TRBJ1-1
CASSLAAGGPYEQYF,TGTGCCAGCAGCTTGGCAGCGGGAGGGCCTTACGAGCAGTACTTC,TRBD2,.,TRBV5-4,TRBJ2-7
CASSQRQKQGRLSYNEQFF,TGTGCCAGCTCACAACGCCAAAAACAGGGGCGCCTATCCTACAATGAGCAGTTCTTC,TRBD1,.,TRBV18,TRBJ2-1
CASSLGRPPKNEQFF,TGTGCCAGCAGCTTGGGGAGGCCCCCAAAGAATGAGCAGTTCTTC,.,.,TRBV5-4,TRBJ2-1
CASSVTGRALNEQFF,TGTGCCAGCAGCGTAACCGGGAGGGCCTTAAATGAGCAGTTCTTC,TRBD2,.,TRBV9,TRBJ2-1